The table lists the clone carrying this TCR beta chain with a few counts. Its matching antigen is unknown. The sample originates from a study of tumor-infiltrating lymphocytes in glioblastoma multiforme. TCRB libraries came from RNA via three nested multiplex PCR rounds. These TCRB libraries lack any described unique molecular identifiers. MiXCR, run by TCRdb on the multiplex PCR reads, gives a single entry per CDR3 protein. Of 15,000 or so distinct CDR3 sequences in the sample, 60% to 75% are singletons; the top ten hold roughly two fifths. Study-level points and caveats: Functional subtype sorting of these T cells was not performed. RNA-based TCR sequencing may distort clone frequencies, since cells carry unequal TCR transcript numbers.

CDR3 length: 15 residues. The germline V gene encodes CDR1 SGHRS and CDR2 YFSETQ. The germline V and J ends were trimmed by 0 bases and 4 bases, with 14 bases remaining between them. The TCR sequence derives from a male donor with glioblastoma. The source material was brain tumor tissue. The J gene is TRBJ2-7, the V gene TRBV5-1; tentatively, D is TRBD2 (6 bases). The CDR3 nucleotides are TGCGCCAGCAGCTTGGAGTCTGGCGGGAAGTACGAGCAGTACTTC. Encoded protein: CASSLESGGKYEQYF.